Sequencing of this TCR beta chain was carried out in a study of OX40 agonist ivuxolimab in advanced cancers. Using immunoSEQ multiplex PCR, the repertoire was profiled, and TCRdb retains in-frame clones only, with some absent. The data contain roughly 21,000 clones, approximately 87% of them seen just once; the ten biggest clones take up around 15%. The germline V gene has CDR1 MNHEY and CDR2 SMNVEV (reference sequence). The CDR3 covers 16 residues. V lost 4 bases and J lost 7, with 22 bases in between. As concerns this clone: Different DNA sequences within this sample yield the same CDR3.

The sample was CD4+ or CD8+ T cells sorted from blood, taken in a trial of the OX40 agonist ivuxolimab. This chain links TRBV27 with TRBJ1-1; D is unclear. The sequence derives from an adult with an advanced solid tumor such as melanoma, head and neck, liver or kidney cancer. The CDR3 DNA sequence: TGTGCCAGCAGTTCACCGTACGTCCTGACGGGAGGTGAAGCTTTCTTT. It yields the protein CASSSPYVLTGGEAFF.